These 10 T cell receptor beta chains were all obtained from the same sample, sequenced in a study of blood T cell repertoires in COVID-19. Produced via immunoSEQ multiplex PCR; TCRdb's table is partial and in-frame only. The table shows over 85,000 clones, with more than 75% occurring only once. The specimen was peripheral blood. These receptors were taken from a human donor in a cohort sampled during active COVID-19.

This rearrangement joins TRBV12-3 or TRBV12-4 to TRBJ2-5; TRBD2 matches at 7 bases. The CDR3 has 12 residues. The junction had 2 bases not matched to a gene; V was cut back by 5 bases and J by 5 bases. Here the CDR3 DNA reads TGTGCCAGCAGTCCGGGAGGTGAGACCCAGTACTTC. Protein product: CASSPGGETQYF.

The CDR3 nucleotides read TGTGCCAGCAGTTTATACGGGGGAAAGAATGAAAAACTGTTTTTT. Its protein product is CASSLYGGKNEKLFF. The chain is built from TRBV27 and TRBJ1-4; possibly TRBD1 for D (5 bases). Trimming removed 1 base from V and 5 bases from J, with 11 bases in between. CDR3 length equals 15 residues. Germline V gene lookup returns CDR1 MNHEY and CDR2 SMNVEV (reference sequence).

The genes are TRBV6-5 and TRBJ2-7; D is ambiguous. The length of the CDR3 is 12 residues. Trimming removed 6 bases at V and 7 bases at J, with 13 bases between. Germline CDR1 and CDR2: MNHEY and SVGAGI. The CDR3 is CASRETSREQYF. DNA of the CDR3: TGTGCCAGCAGAGAGACGAGCAGGGAGCAGTACTTC.

J is TRBJ2-7 and V is TRBV5-1; 8 bases are shared with TRBD1. Germline CDR1 SGHRS, CDR2 YFSETQ. V was pared by 0 bases and J by 1 base, with 6 bases of the junction left unmatched. The CDR3 consists of 16 residues. The CDR3 spells CASSLGSDRASYEQYF. The DNA of the CDR3 is TGCGCCAGCAGCTTGGGTTCGGACAGGGCGTCCTACGAGCAGTACTTC.

V is TRBV7-3 and J is TRBJ2-1; 9 positions agree with TRBD2. V shed 3 bases and J 6 bases; nucleotides not matched to a gene: 12. The germline V gene has CDR1 SGHTA and CDR2 FQGTGA. The CDR3 has 17 amino acids. The CDR3 sequence is CASSFVGAGGPGNEQFF. As DNA, the CDR3 is TGTGCCAGCAGCTTCGTCGGTGCGGGAGGGCCCGGCAATGAGCAGTTCTTC. Combining the CDR3 with reference TRBV7-3 and TRBJ2-1 gives the whole variable domain GAGVSQTPSNKVTEKGKYVELRCDPISGHTALYWYRQSLGQGPEFLIYFQGTGAADDSGLPNDRFFAVRPEGSVSTLKIQRTERGDSAVYLCASSFVGAGGPGNEQFFGPGTRLTVL.

The genes are TRBV10-3 and TRBJ2-1, with D hard to call. The germline V and J ends were trimmed by 3 bases and 5 bases, with 20 bases remaining between them. Germline V gives CDR1 ENHRY, CDR2 SYGVKD. This CDR3 is 17 amino acids long. DNA of the CDR3: TGTGCCATCAGTGAACCCAGGCAGGCCACACTTAACAATGAGCAGTTCTTC. This gives the protein CAISEPRQATLNNEQFF.

This chain joins TRBV30 and TRBJ2-1, with 7 bases fitting TRBD1. Germline CDR1 reads GTSNPN; CDR2 reads SVGIG (reference sequence). With 1 base clipped from V and 9 bases from J, the junction kept 6 bases outside the gene matches. The CDR3 extends over 13 amino acids. CDR3 loop: CAWSGQGVVEQFF. Here the CDR3 DNA reads TGTGCCTGGAGTGGGCAGGGGGTAGTTGAGCAGTTCTTC.

The V gene is TRBV30, the J gene TRBJ1-2, with 7 bases fitting TRBD1. Germline CDR1 is GTSNPN and CDR2 is SVGIG (reference sequence). The length of the CDR3 is 14 residues. V shed 0 bases and J 8 bases; nucleotides not matched to a gene: 9. The CDR3 region has the DNA TGTGCCTGGAGTGTACGAAAGGGGGCGAGGGGCTACACCTTC. It translates to CAWSVRKGARGYTF. Complete variable domain (other parts from reference TRBV30 and TRBJ1-2): SQTIHQWPATLVQPVGSPLSLECTVEGTSNPNLYWYRQAAGRGLQLLFYSVGIGQISSEVPQNLSASRPQDRQFILSSKKLLLSDSGFYLCAWSVRKGARGYTFGSGTRLTVV.

The rearrangement joins TRBV5-1 to TRBJ2-7, with a tentative D call TRBD2 (5 bases). Germline CDR1 SGHRS, CDR2 YFSETQ. The CDR3 is made up of 12 amino acids. Trimming removed 5 bases at V and 3 bases at J, with 9 bases between. CDR3 region: CASSEGSYEQYF. The DNA of the CDR3 is TGCGCCAGCAGTGAGGGAAGCTACGAGCAGTACTTC.

The V call is TRBV19, the J call TRBJ1-1; the D gene is possibly TRBD1 (5 bases). The CDR3 spans 20 residues. The V end lost 7 bases, the J end lost 0 bases, and 30 bases lay between the germline ends. Germline CDR1 reads LNHDA; CDR2 reads SQIVND (reference sequence). The CDR3 coding sequence is TGTGCCAGTACATCGGAATCGGGGGTCCGCGGGGCTGGGCTGAACACTGAAGCTTTCTTT. Translating gives CASTSESGVRGAGLNTEAFF.